This T cell receptor (beta chain) was retrieved from a study of cytomegalovirus exposure and HLA in healthy donors (dated by TCRdb to about 2017). Looking at the study overall: An earlier analysis of more than 550 of the donors reported under 300 Gb of sequence data and 117 million unique TCR beta sequences obtained from about 170 million T cells. The study combined high-throughput TCR immunosequencing, statistical association of individual TCRs with disease status, and machine learning to predict cytomegalovirus infection status. The study was designed to test whether signatures of past pathogen exposure could be identified by cataloging public T cell receptors. HLA typing included class I and class II loci at four-digit resolution. Rather than drawing on any new phenotypic data, the later analysis identified candidate immune exposures from TCR beta sequences and the way those sequences occurred across donors. Donor age, sex, ethnicity and CMV serostatus were compiled alongside the repertoire data. All discovery cohort repertoires had been generated on a single sequencing platform. In a later genetic analysis, genome-wide SNP genotypes for about 55% of the roughly 670 donors were used, and that subset was treated as a discovery cohort. Roughly 300 gigabases of sequencing data and around 87 million unique TCR sequences were included in an early release covering roughly 600 HLA-typed donors. The study profiled the T cell repertoires of some 610 subjects by immunosequencing and related them to cytomegalovirus serostatus. Among the roughly 370 genotyped donors, roughly 80% belonged to the genetic ancestry cluster associated with self-reported Caucasian donors. About five DR-DQ haplotypes were treated as single units for association and clustering because of strong linkage in the cohort. Typing coverage differed by locus: A, B, C, DRB1 and DQB1 were typed in about 620-640 donors, DQA1 in 522, DPA1 in approximately 610, and DPB1 in 450 to 480. Along with the approximately 700-subject first cohort, a separate validation cohort of over a hundred different subjects was used. A later analysis re-examined previously published TCR beta repertoires from 610 or so donors and added high-resolution HLA genotyping to investigate patterns of TCR occurrence. An earlier analysis of 450 to 750 of the donors used high-throughput TCR beta sequencing to judge whether each TCR beta V gene segment behaved as functional or pseudogenic. Among a few hundred genotyped donors of the cohort, an average of about 240,000 unique TCR beta nucleotide sequences were sequenced per donor, roughly 20% of them non-productive. Overall results and qualifications from the work: The only immune exposure information available for the cohort was CMV serostatus. In the study, about 150 TCR beta chains were listed as associated with cytomegalovirus. According to the authors, the approach could potentially be generalized to other disease states and immunological phenotypes. Most TCR sequences were observed very rarely across donors, whereas some public TCRs were present in many individuals. A later analysis found that most CMV-associated TCR beta chains appeared HLA-restricted, with HLA associations seemingly driven largely by CMV exposure. The sequencing pipeline was judged likely to have produced a cluster of highly shared sequence variants as a technical artifact. Assigning TCR associations to individual alleles was difficult when HLA alleles, especially DR and DQ, strongly co-occurred. Because HLA typing was missing for some donors at each locus, association tests included only the typed subset. In a later analysis, HLA-associated TCR beta chains showed more clonal expansion and lower generation probabilities than non-associated chains that were equally common. A further reported finding was that TCR beta sequences accurately predicted the HLA-A and HLA-B alleles for most subjects in the first cohort. In this cohort, only TCR beta chains were sequenced, and detectable features were limited by the absence of alpha or paired-chain data. Cytomegalovirus status was reported to be diagnosed by the classifier with high specificity and sensitivity in both the original and validation cohorts. In vitro tests confirmed that a few of the cytomegalovirus-associated TCR beta chains recognize cytomegalovirus antigens. Compared with the roughly 600-donor mean, donors in an Asian-associated ancestry cluster had fewer N-insertions in productive TCRs, according to a later genetic analysis. V-gene and J-gene trimming of TCR beta chains was associated with a missense DCLRE1C variant in a later genetic analysis, and the association was replicated in an independent cohort. Broadly in line with IMGT annotations, most TCR beta V segments showed up in productive rearrangements about 87% or about 30% of the time in an earlier analysis of 450 to 750 of the donors. Presence/absence analyses assumed roughly uniform sequencing depth across donors, an assumption that may not hold. Some IMGT-functional V segments, including TRBV6-2 and TRBV6-3, could not be distinguished by the 87-base-pair reads and were therefore excluded. Several of the top co-occurrence clusters appeared to be linked to parvovirus B19, influenza, CMV and Epstein-Barr virus, according to a later analysis. Linkage disequilibrium might explain the correlated functional status among segregating V segments, but an unknown experimental factor could not be excluded. A later analysis found that TCR association rates varied across HLA loci, with DRB1 alleles showing the most associated TCRs and HLA-C alleles the fewest. Some 15 rarely observed V segments, including chromosome 9 orphons, were excluded from the earlier analysis of 550 to 700 of the donors because counts were too low. A later analysis associated roughly 17,000 TCR beta sequences with specific HLA alleles at a false discovery rate of 0.05.

In total, roughly 670 healthy bone marrow donors made up the cohort. At the time of sampling, all cohort members were nominally healthy, though unrecorded immune exposures were likely present. The donor tested CMV seropositive and was one of the 289 seropositive cohort members. Each donor provided a peripheral blood sample, and peripheral blood mononuclear cells were used for TCR beta sequencing. Genomic DNA was extracted from the blood cell samples with the Qiagen DNeasy Blood Extraction Kit. In the case of this clone: No antigen is known for it. Base qualities were left out, and no much larger clone turns up one base away.

The library was made by the immunoSEQ multiplex PCR assay. A mixture of 60 forward primers for TCR Vbeta segments and 13 reverse primers for TCR Jbeta segments was used in the multiplex PCR. A multiplex PCR assay on genomic DNA amplified the CDR3 region of rearranged TCR beta genes. The amplified TCR beta libraries were sequenced on the Illumina HiSeq System as 87-base-pair reads. In the source study's methods: Across the roughly 700 repertoires, a later analysis counted 80 million or so unique TCR beta chains, some 11 million of which were shared by at least two donors. A nearest-neighbor algorithm error-corrected the raw reads and collapsed the reads into unique sequences, merging closely related sequences to remove PCR and sequencing errors. To assign V, D and J gene segments, CDR3 sequences were aligned to IMGT reference sequences. For a sequence to be retained, a match of at least six nucleotides to both a V gene segment and a J gene segment was required. A rearrangement was called productive if the CDR3 had no stop codons and remained in frame with V and J, and every other rearrangement was called non-productive. CDR3 was defined according to IMGT convention as the region running from the second conserved V-encoded cysteine to the conserved J-encoded phenylalanine. The earlier analysis of fewer than 750 of the donors excluded sequences that lacked an unambiguous match to a single V gene segment. In an earlier analysis of 500 to 750 of the donors, V segments were called functional above 56.7% productive rearrangements and were called segregating when the between-donor standard deviation exceeded 5%. A statistical classification framework was built to diagnose cytomegalovirus status from the catalog of TCR beta chain sequences. A later analysis assigned V and J genes by comparing TCR nucleotide sequences with IMGT/GENE-DB human TR gene sequences. The TCRdist pipeline was used in a later analysis to assign CDR3 sequences and most-parsimonious VDJ recombination scenarios. In a later analysis, each TCR beta chain was defined by its CDR3 amino acid sequence together with its V-gene family, and reads lacking a unique V-gene family were excluded. A later analysis removed several hundred highly shared, low-generation-probability nucleotide sequences to deal with suspected cross-contamination and a sequencing artifact. A later analysis calculated a clonal expansion index for each public chain from normalized within-repertoire ranks of inferred template counts. Generation probabilities in a later analysis came from a VDJ recombination model fitted to out-of-frame rearrangements, and those results were checked against IGoR. In a later analysis, hypergeometric tests were used to score TCR-TCR, TCR-HLA and TCR-CMV co-occurrence, with a repertoire-size bias correction applied to TCR pairs. To estimate false discovery rates, a later analysis permuted the HLA or CMV assignments 20 times. A later analysis grouped co-occurring TCRs with DBSCAN, adding TCRdist sequence similarity when clustering within HLA-allele-positive subsets. Co-occurrence clustering excluded repertoires with fewer than 30,000 or more than 120,000 public chains, plus five with anomalous nucleotide sharing. TCRdb took over this immuneACCESS table, retaining in-frame rearrangements with V and J assigned. Such tables are incomplete; in checked studies, under half of the missing clones stem from an unresolved V gene, and the remainder is unexplained. For V, J and clone size, that table is used; D and trimming come from the DNA. This sample lists about 120,000 clones; around four fifths were detected once. About 3.7% of the sample is in the top ten clones.

CDR1 and CDR2 are drawn from the germline V gene: LGHNA, YSLEER. The CDR3 goes from the cysteine to the phenylalanine over 15 residues. Left in the record is the CDR3 DNA by itself, 45 bases read in frame from the first base. The germline ends are 13 bases apart after V is trimmed by 0 bases and J by 7 bases. The sequence was collected from a woman between 40 and 50 years old in good health and CMV-seropositive. The receptor chain draws on TRBV4-3 and TRBJ2-1; TRBD2 is a possible D gene, resting on 7 matching bases. The specimen sequenced was PBMCs. CDR3 protein: CASSQEYGGANEQFF. The nucleotides are TGCGCCAGCAGCCAAGAATATGGGGGGGCTAATGAGCAGTTCTTC.